This record concerns one TCR beta chain sequence. This CDR3 is built from 14 residues. CDR1 is SGHRS, CDR2 YFSETQ, per germline. V lost 4 bases, J lost 4 bases, and 4 bases stayed unmatched. The data belong to a study of CD8+ T cells in alopecia areata. Turning to the study itself: The duration of tofacitinib was 6 to 18 months, with 6 months off drug afterward.

Reverse transcription of extracted RNA yielded cDNA, which provided the sequencing template. Produced via immunoSEQ multiplex PCR; TCRdb's table is partial and in-frame only. The sample includes 140,000 or so clones, approximately 50% seen only once; the top ten take 0.95% to 1%. The chain has TRBV5-1 and TRBJ2-5; 10 nucleotides match TRBD2. The receptor comes from a human donor with alopecia areata. Sequencing was performed on CD4+ T cells sorted from blood, taken at week 0. CDR3 sequence reads: CASSPRLAGETQYF. CDR3 coding DNA: TGCGCCAGCAGCCCAAGACTAGCGGGAGAGACCCAGTACTTC.